This T cell receptor (beta chain) emerged from a study of T-cell reconstitution after alpha-beta-depleted transplantation in children. Study results and limitations: In patients about two months after transplant, alpha-beta T cells reportedly arose from several hundred expanded graft clones. At the one-year point after transplant, T-cell counts and TCRbeta diversity were found to come mostly from T cells that had been newly produced.

This clonotype occurred a few times. Its antigen is not known. It was with unique molecular identifiers that the TCRbeta library was prepared. Using its own MiXCR run on the PCR reads, TCRdb lists one record per CDR3 protein. The sample lists fewer than 750,000 distinct CDR3 sequences, approximately 22% occurring once. The receptor was derived from a boy under three years old who had a stem cell transplant for acute myeloid leukemia, so the T cells may come from the graft donor. The source was PBMCs, mostly from graft donor cells, collected 360 days after TCRalphabeta/CD19-depleted stem cell transplant.

CDR3 nucleotide sequence: TGCAGGGGACCATTGAACACTGAAGCTTTCTTT. It codes for CRGPLNTEAFF. The V gene is TRBV20-1, the J gene TRBJ1-1, with D perhaps matching TRBD1 (5 bases). Germline V gene sequence: CDR1 DFQATT, CDR2 SNEGSKA (reference sequence). This CDR3 contains 11 residues.